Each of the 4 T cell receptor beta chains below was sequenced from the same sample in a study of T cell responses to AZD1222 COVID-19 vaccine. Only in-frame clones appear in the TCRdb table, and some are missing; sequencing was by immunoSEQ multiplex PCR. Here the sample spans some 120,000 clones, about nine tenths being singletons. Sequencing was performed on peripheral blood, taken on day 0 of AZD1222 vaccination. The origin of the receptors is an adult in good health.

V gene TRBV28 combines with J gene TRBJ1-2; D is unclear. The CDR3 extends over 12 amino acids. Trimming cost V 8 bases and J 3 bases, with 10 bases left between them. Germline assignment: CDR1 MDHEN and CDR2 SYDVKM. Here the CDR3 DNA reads TGTGCCAGCCTGACCGGACACTATGGCTACACCTTC. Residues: CASLTGHYGYTF.

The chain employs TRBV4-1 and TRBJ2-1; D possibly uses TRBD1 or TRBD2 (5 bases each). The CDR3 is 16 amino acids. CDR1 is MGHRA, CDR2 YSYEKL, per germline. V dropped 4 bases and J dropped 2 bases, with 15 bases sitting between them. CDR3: CASSRALVGAYNEQFF. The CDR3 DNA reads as TGCGCCAGCAGCCGCGCGCTAGTGGGGGCCTACAATGAGCAGTTCTTC.

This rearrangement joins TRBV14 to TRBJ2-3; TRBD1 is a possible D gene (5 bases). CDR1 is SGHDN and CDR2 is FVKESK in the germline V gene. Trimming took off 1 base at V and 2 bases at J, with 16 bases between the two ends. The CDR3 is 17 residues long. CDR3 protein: CASSQGERTPNTDTQYF. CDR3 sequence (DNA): TGTGCCAGCAGCCAAGGGGAACGGACACCCAACACAGATACGCAGTATTTT.

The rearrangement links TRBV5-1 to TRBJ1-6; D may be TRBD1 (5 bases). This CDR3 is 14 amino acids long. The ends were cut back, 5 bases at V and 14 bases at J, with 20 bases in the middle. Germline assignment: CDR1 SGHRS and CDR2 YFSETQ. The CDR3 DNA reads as TGCGCCAGCAGGGGGGTCCCGGGGCAATTATCCCTCCACTTT. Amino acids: CASRGVPGQLSLHF.